What follows describes a single T cell receptor (beta chain). This clone has more than one count but fewer than ten. Its antigen is still unknown. No base quality information exists; no much larger clone differs at one position. The CDR3 goes from the cysteine to the phenylalanine over 15 residues. The CDR3 DNA has 45 bases and is translated from base 1. Deletion took 8 bases off V and 4 bases off J, with a span of 20 bases between the germline ends. CDR1 and CDR2, looked up from the germline V gene, are WSHSY and SAAADI. Receptor libraries were prepared by the immunoSEQ multiplex PCR assay. Rearranged TCR beta chain sequences were amplified with the hsTCRB Kit following the manufacturer's protocol. Sequencing of TCRB libraries was carried out on an Illumina MiSeq. The study's processing was this. Demultiplexing, trimming and gene mapping were performed with the kit vendor's proprietary platform. In its TCRdb copy, this immuneACCESS table keeps in-frame sequences only and misses some clones. Where compared with another copy, unresolved V genes explain less than half of these, and the others have no known cause. V and J calls and clone size are those listed in that table; D and trimming were worked out from the DNA. The sample records 75,000 to 80,000 clones, roughly 85% of which are singletons. The top ten clonotypes cover approximately 0.8% of the sample.

The sample's time point label, in plain terms: week 23, last vaccination. Every vaccine dose consisted of 300 ug of a 20-mer mutant IDH1 peptide in Montanide, administered subcutaneously together with topical imiquimod. Donors had newly diagnosed WHO grade 3 or 4 IDH1-mutant astrocytomas with loss of nuclear ATRX. The samples were drawn from NOA16, a multicentre, single-arm, open-label phase I trial in Germany that tested a mutant IDH1 peptide vaccine in humans for the first time. Genomic DNA for TCRB sequencing was extracted from EDTA blood using the DNeasy Blood and Tissue Kit. This specimen belongs to a study of a mutant IDH1 vaccine in newly diagnosed glioma (dated by TCRdb to the early 2020s). At the level of the whole study: Across visits V03 through V10, patients got a total of eight vaccinations, given in weeks 1, 3, 5, 7, 11, 15, 19 and 23. Vaccination was initiated 4-6 weeks after radiotherapy alone, or concurrently with temozolomide cycles in the chemotherapy-containing groups. For exploratory analyses, longitudinal TCRB deep sequencing was carried out in 25 to 30 treated patients wherever samples were available. Before enrollment, most patients had been given radiochemotherapy with temozolomide as standard therapy, while the rest had received either radiotherapy alone or temozolomide alone. Six visits were used for peripheral blood collection: V03 (baseline), V05, V07, V10, V12 and V13. Of the 25 to 40 patients who were treated, about 62% were male and 37.5% were female, and the mean age was approximately 40 years. Broad study findings and their caveats: Vaccine-induced immune responses across multiple MHC alleles were detected in about 92% of patients. PBMC samples for TCRB deep sequencing were selected based on availability. Pseudoprogression appeared unrelated to alterations in the top peripheral T cell clonotypes detected by TCRB sequencing. The authors stated that sample limitations prevented analyses of patient blood samples from being reproduced.

This sample comprised PBMCs, obtained from a glioma patient whose treatment included an IDH1 peptide vaccine. The source is a woman in her forties or fifties with glioma. The chain was built from TRBV10-2 and TRBJ1-1; the D gene lacks a confident call. The CDR3 loop reads CASVMPGLLATEAFF. The sequenced DNA is TGCGCCAGCGTAATGCCGGGTCTTCTGGCCACTGAAGCTTTCTTT.